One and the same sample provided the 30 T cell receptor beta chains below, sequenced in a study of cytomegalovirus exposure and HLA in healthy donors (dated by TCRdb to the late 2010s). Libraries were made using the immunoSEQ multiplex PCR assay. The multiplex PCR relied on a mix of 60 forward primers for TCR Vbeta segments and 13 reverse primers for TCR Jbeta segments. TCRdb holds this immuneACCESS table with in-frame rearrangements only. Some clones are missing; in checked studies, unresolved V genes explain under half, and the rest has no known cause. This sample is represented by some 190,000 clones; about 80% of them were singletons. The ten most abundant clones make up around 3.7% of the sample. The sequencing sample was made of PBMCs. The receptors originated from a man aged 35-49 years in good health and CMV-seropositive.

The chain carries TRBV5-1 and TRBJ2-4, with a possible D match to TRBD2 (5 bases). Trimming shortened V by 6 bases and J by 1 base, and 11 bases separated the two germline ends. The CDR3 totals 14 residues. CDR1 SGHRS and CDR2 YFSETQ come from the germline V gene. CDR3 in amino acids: CASKASSAKNIQYF. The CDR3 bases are TGCGCCAGCAAGGCTAGCTCCGCCAAAAACATTCAGTACTTC.

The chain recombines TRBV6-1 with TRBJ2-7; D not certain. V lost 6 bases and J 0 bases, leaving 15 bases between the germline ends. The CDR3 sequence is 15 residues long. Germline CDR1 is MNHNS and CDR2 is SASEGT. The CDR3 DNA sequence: TGTGCCAGCAGCGTCCTAGGCGGTTACTCCTACGAGCAGTACTTC. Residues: CASSVLGGYSYEQYF.

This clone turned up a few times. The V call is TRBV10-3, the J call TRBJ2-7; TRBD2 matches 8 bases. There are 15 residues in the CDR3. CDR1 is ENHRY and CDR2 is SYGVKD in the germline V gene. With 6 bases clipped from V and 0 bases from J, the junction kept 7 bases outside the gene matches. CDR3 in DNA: TGTGCCATCAGCCCCCCAGCGGGGGCCTCCTACGAGCAGTACTTC. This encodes CAISPPAGASYEQYF.

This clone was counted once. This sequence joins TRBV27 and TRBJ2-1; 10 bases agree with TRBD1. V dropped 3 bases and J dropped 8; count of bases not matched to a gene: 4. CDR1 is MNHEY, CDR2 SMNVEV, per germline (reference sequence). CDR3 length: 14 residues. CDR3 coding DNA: TGTGCCAGCAGTTTGCGACAGGGGGCTGATGAGCAGTTCTTC. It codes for CASSLRQGADEQFF.

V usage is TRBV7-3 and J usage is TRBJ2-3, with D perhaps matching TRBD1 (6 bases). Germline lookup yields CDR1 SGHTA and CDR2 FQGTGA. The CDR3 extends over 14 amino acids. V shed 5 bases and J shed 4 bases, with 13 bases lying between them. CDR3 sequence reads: CASSLVGGPDTQYF. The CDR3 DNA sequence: TGTGCCAGCAGCCTAGTTGGGGGCCCAGATACGCAGTATTTT.

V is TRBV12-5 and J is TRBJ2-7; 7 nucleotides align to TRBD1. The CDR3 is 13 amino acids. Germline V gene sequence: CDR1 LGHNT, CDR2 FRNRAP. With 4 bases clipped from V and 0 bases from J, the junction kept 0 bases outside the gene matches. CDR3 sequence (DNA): TGTGCTAGTGGTTGGGACAGCTCCTACGAGCAGTACTTC. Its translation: CASGWDSSYEQYF.

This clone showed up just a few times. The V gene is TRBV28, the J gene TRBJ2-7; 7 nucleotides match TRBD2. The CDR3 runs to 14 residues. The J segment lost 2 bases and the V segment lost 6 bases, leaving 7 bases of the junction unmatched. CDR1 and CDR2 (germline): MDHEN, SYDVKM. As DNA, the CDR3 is TGTGCCAGCAGGGGGGGGACGGAGGCCTACGAGCAGTACTTC. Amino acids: CASRGGTEAYEQYF.

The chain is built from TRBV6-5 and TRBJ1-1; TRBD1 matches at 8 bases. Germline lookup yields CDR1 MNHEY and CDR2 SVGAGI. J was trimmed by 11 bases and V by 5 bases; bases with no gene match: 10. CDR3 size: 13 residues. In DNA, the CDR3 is TGTGCCAGCAGTGAGGGGACAGGCTGGGGGGCTTTCTTT. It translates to CASSEGTGWGAFF.

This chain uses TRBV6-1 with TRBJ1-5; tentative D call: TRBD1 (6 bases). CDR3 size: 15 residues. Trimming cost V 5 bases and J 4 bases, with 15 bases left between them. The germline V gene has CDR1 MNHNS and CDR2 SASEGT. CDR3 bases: TGTGCCAGCAGTAAATCGTTCCAGGGGAATCAGCCCCAGCATTTT. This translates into CASSKSFQGNQPQHF.

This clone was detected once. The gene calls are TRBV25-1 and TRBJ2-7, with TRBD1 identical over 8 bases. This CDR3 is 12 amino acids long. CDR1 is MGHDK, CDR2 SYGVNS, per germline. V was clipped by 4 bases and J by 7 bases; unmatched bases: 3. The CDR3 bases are TGTGCCAGCAGTGGCAACAGGGGGGAGCAGTACTTC. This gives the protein CASSGNRGEQYF.

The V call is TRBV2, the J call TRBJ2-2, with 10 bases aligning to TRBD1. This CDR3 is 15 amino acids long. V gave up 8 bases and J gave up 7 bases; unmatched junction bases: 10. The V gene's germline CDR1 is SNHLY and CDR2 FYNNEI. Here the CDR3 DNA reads TGTGCCAGCGATAGGGACAGGGGTGGGCTCGGGGAGCTGTTTTTT. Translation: CASDRDRGGLGELFF.

In DNA form, the CDR3 reads TGTGCCAGCAGCTTGCCGGGGGGCAACACTGAAGCTTTCTTT. Amino acids: CASSLPGGNTEAFF. J is TRBJ1-1 and V is TRBV5-4; a weak D match, TRBD1 (6 bases). V lost 1 base and J 2 bases, leaving 9 bases between the germline ends. CDR3 size: 14 residues. Per germline, CDR1 SGHNT and CDR2 YYREEE (reference sequence). The full variable domain, its missing parts supplied by reference TRBV5-4 and TRBJ1-1, is ETGVTQSPTHLIKTRGQQVTLRCSSQSGHNTVSWYQQALGQGPQFIFQYYREEENGRGNFPPRFSGLQFPNYSSELNVNALELDDSALYLCASSLPGGNTEAFFGQGTRLTVV.

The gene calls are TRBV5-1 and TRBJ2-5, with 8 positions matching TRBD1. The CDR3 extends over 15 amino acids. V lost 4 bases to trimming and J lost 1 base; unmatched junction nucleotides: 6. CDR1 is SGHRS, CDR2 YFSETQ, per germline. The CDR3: CASSPGQVFQETQYF. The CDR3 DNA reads TGCGCCAGCAGCCCGGGACAGGTCTTCCAAGAGACCCAGTACTTC.

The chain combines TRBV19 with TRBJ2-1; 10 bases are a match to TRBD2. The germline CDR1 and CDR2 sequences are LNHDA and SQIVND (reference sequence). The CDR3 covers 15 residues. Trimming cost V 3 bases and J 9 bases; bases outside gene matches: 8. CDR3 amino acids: CASSILTSGYAEQFF. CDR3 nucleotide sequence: TGTGCCAGTAGTATCTTGACTAGCGGGTATGCTGAGCAGTTCTTC.

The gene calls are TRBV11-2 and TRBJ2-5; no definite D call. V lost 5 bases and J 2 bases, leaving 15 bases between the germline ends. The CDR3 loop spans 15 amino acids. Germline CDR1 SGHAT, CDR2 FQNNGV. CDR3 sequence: CASSPDWLLQETQYF. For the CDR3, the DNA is TGTGCCAGCAGCCCAGACTGGCTACTTCAAGAGACCCAGTACTTC.

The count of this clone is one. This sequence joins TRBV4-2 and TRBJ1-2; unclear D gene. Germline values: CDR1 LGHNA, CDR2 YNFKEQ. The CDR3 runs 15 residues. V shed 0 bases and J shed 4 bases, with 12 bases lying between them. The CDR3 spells CASSQERGLGYGYTF. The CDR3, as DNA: TGTGCCAGCAGCCAAGAGAGAGGGCTTGGCTATGGCTACACCTTC.

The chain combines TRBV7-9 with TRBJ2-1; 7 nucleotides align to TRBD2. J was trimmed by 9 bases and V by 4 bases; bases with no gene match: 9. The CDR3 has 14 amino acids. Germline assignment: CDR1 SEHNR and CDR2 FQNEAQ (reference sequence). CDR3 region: CASSSQRSGGEQFF. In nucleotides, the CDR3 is TGTGCCAGCAGCTCCCAACGGTCGGGAGGTGAGCAGTTCTTC.

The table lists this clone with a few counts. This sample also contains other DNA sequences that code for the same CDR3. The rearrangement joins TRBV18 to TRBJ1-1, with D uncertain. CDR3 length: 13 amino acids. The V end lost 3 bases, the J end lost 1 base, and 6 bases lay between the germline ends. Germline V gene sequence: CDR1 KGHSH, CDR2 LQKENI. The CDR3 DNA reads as TGTGCCAGCTCACCCTCGGGGAACACTGAAGCTTTCTTT. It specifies CASSPSGNTEAFF. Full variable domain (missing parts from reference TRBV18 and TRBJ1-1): NAGVMQNPRHLVRRRGQEARLRCSPMKGHSHVYWYRQLPEEGLKFMVYLQKENIIDESGMPKERFSAEFPKEGPSILRIQQVVRGDSAAYFCASSPSGNTEAFFGQGTRLTVV.

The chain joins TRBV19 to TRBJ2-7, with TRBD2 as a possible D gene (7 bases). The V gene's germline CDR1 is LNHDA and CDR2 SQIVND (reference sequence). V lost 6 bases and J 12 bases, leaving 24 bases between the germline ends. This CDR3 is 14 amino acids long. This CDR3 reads CASRPTGGSKHRYF. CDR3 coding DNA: TGTGCCAGTAGACCGACAGGCGGGAGTAAGCATCGGTACTTC.

CDR3 amino acids: CASSPPDRGSGYTF. In DNA, the CDR3 is TGTGCCAGCAGTCCCCCCGACAGGGGAAGTGGCTACACCTTC. The J gene is TRBJ1-2, the V gene TRBV28; 8 positions match TRBD1. The trim removed 5 bases at V and 7 bases at J, leaving 9 bases unmatched. Germline loops: CDR1 MDHEN, CDR2 SYDVKM. This CDR3 comprises 14 residues.

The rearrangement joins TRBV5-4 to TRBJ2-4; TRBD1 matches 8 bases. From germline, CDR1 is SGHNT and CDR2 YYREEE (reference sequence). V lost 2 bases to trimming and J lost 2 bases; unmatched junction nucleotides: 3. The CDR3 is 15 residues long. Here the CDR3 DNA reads TGTGCCAGCAGCTTTCAGGGGGCTACCAAAAACATTCAGTACTTC. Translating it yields CASSFQGATKNIQYF.

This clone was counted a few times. The CDR3 is CAISDPGQGRETQYF. In DNA, the CDR3 is TGTGCCATCAGTGACCCGGGACAGGGACGAGAGACCCAGTACTTC. The chain is built from TRBV10-3 and TRBJ2-5, with 9 bases identical to TRBD1. The V segment lost 3 bases and the J segment 4 bases; nucleotides outside the gene matches: 6. This CDR3 is built from 15 residues. CDR1 is ENHRY, CDR2 SYGVKD, per germline.

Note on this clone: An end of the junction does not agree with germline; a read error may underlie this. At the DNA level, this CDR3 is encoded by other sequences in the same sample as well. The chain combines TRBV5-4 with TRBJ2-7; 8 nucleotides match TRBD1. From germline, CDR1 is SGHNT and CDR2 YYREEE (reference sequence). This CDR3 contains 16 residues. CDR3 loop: CASSTPDRVASYEQYF. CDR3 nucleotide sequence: TGTGCCAGCAGCACCCCGGACAGGGTGGCCTCCTACGAGCAGTATTTC.

This chain's CDR3 is CASSEWQGAEAFF. In DNA, the CDR3 is TGTGCCAGCAGTGAATGGCAGGGGGCTGAAGCTTTCTTT. V gene TRBV6-5 combines with J gene TRBJ1-1, with 7 bases aligning to TRBD1. The CDR3 runs 13 residues. CDR1 MNHEY and CDR2 SVGAGI come from the germline V gene. Germline trimming cut 5 bases from V and 6 bases from J; bases unmatched to any gene: 6.

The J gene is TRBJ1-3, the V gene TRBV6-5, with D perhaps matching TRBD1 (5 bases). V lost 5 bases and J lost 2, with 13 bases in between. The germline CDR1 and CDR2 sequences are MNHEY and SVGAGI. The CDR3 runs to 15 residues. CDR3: CASSVRDRAGNTIYF. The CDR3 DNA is TGTGCCAGCAGTGTCAGGGATCGAGCTGGAAACACCATATATTTT.

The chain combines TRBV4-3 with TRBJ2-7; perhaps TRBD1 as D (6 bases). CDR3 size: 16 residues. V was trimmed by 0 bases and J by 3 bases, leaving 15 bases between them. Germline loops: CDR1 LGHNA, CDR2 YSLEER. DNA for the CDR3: TGCGCCAGCAGCCAAGACCTTACAGGGTTAGTCTACGAGCAGTACTTC. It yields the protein CASSQDLTGLVYEQYF.

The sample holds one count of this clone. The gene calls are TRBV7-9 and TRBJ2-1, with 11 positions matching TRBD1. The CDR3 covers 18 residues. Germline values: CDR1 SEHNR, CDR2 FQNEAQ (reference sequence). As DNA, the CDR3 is TGTGCAGTGAACCAGGGACAGGGGGTCTCTAGCTCCTACAATGAGCAGTTCTTC. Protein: CAVNQGQGVSSSYNEQFF.

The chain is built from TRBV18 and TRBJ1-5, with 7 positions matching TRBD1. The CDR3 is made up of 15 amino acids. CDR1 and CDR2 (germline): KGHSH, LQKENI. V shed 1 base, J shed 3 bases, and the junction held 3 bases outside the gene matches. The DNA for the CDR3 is TGTGCCAGCTCACCACGCCAGGGGGACAATCAGCCCCAGCATTTT. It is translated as CASSPRQGDNQPQHF.

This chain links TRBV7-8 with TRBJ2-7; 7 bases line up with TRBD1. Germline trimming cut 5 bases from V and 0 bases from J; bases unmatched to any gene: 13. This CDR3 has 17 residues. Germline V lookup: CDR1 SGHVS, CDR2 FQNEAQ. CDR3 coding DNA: TGTGCCAGCAGCCCTAAACCTGGACAGGCTAGCTCCTACGAGCAGTACTTC. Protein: CASSPKPGQASSYEQYF.

The CDR3 loop reads CASSLGGSMNTEAFF. The CDR3 coding sequence is TGTGCCAGCAGCTTAGGGGGCAGCATGAACACTGAAGCTTTCTTT. This chain uses TRBV7-9 with TRBJ1-1, with D perhaps matching TRBD1 (5 bases). Deletions cut 1 base from V and 0 bases from J, with 9 bases between. Germline values: CDR1 SEHNR, CDR2 FQNEAQ (reference sequence). CDR3 length: 15 residues.